These 9 T cell receptor beta chains share one sample of origin, sequenced in a study of T-cell reconstitution after alpha-beta-depleted transplantation in children. This sample's TCRbeta library carried unique molecular identifier barcodes. TCRdb analysed the PCR reads with MiXCR anew, one entry per CDR3 protein. The sample yields a few hundred thousand distinct CDR3 sequences, 10% seen once. Sequences were derived from PBMCs, sampled before TCRalphabeta/CD19-depleted stem cell transplant. The source is a boy younger than two with acute myeloid leukemia, due to receive a stem cell transplant.

Many counts were recorded for this clonotype. The genes are TRBV4-3 and TRBJ1-4, with D uncertain. Trimming took off 5 bases at V and 5 bases at J, with 12 bases between the two ends. From germline, CDR1 is LGHNA and CDR2 YSLEER. The CDR3 is made up of 14 amino acids. The CDR3 nucleotides are TGCGCCAGCAGCAAGAGGAGCCAGAATGAAAAACTGTTTTTT. Its protein product is CASSKRSQNEKLFF.

Only a few counts were recorded for this clonotype. The V gene is TRBV3-1, the J gene TRBJ2-7; possibly TRBD1 for D (6 bases). CDR1 and CDR2 (germline): LGHDT, YNNKEL (reference sequence). This CDR3 spans 14 amino acids. V was cut by 2 bases and J by 0 bases, with 8 bases left in between. CDR3 loop: CASSQRTASYEQYF. The CDR3 nucleotides are TGTGCCAGCAGCCAAAGGACAGCCTCCTACGAGCAGTACTTC.

This clonotype came up many times. J is TRBJ2-7 and V is TRBV5-6; the D is unclear. The CDR3 extends over 15 amino acids. With 4 bases removed from V and 0 bases from J, the gap between germline ends came to 14 bases. Germline V CDR1 and CDR2: SGHDT, YYEEEE. CDR3 sequence: CASSTWMWGSYEQYF. CDR3 bases: TGTGCCAGCAGCACATGGATGTGGGGCTCCTACGAGCAGTACTTC.

This clonotype was seen repeatedly, ten times or more. Mismatch with germline at one junction end may stem from a read error. The chain joins TRBV28 to TRBJ1-6; D possibly corresponds to TRBD1 (5 bases). CDR3 length equals 14 residues. Germline-derived CDR1 and CDR2 are MDHEN and SYDVKM. The CDR3 DNA is TGTGCAAGCAAACGCGGACAACCGTTTTCACCCCTCCACTTT. This encodes CASKRGQPFSPLHF. Drawing the rest from reference TRBV28 and TRBJ1-6, the complete variable domain is DVKVTQSSRYLVKRTGEKVFLECVQDMDHENMFWYRQDPGLGLRLIYFSYDVKMKEKGDIPEGYSVSREKKERFSLILESASTNQTSMYLCASKRGQPFSPLHFGNGTRLTVT.

This clonotype has more than one count but fewer than ten. V usage is TRBV20-1 and J usage is TRBJ2-2; D is unclear. CDR3 length: 16 amino acids. V lost 2 bases and J lost 5, with 18 bases in between. Per the germline V gene, CDR1 is DFQATT and CDR2 is SNEGSKA (reference sequence). The CDR3 spells CSARNTGPVRTGELFF. DNA of the CDR3: TGCAGTGCTAGAAACACCGGGCCGGTAAGGACCGGGGAGCTGTTTTTT.

The sample holds many counts of this clonotype. CDR3 coding DNA: TGCGCCAGCAGCTTGGCCTGGAGTCCGGGGGGGACCGGGGAGCTGTTTTTT. Translated, it gives CASSLAWSPGGTGELFF. V usage is TRBV5-1 and J usage is TRBJ2-2; 8 bases align to TRBD2. CDR1 is SGHRS and CDR2 is YFSETQ in the germline V gene. Trimming took 0 bases from V and 5 from J; bases not matched to a gene: 9. The CDR3 covers 17 residues. Combining the CDR3 with reference TRBV5-1 and TRBJ2-2 gives the whole variable domain KAGVTQTPRYLIKTRGQQVTLSCSPISGHRSVSWYQQTPGQGLQFLFEYFSETQRNKGNFPGRFSGRQFSNSRSEMNVSTLELGDSALYLCASSLAWSPGGTGELFFGEGSRLTVL.

This clonotype was counted at least ten times. This chain connects TRBV20-1 to TRBJ2-6; TRBD1 matches at 11 bases. V trimming: 0 bases; J trimming: 2 bases; junction bases outside the gene matches: 15. The CDR3 has 21 amino acids. The germline gives CDR1 DFQATT, CDR2 SNEGSKA (reference sequence). CDR3 sequence (DNA): TGCAGTGCTAGAGATCGAAGTTTCACCCAGGACAGGGGGCCTGGGGCCAACGTCCTGACTTTC. Residues: CSARDRSFTQDRGPGANVLTF.

This rearrangement joins TRBV19 to TRBJ2-5, with 12 bases matching TRBD2. CDR1 is LNHDA, CDR2 SQIVND, per germline (reference sequence). V gave up 9 bases and J gave up 4 bases; unmatched junction bases: 12. The CDR3 loop spans 16 amino acids. As DNA, the CDR3 is TGTGCCAGCCAGCCTAGCGGGGGGGCCCCCGGAGAGACCCAGTACTTC. Translating it yields CASQPSGGAPGETQYF.

The chain carries TRBV28 and TRBJ2-2; D assignment may be TRBD1 or TRBD2 (5 bases each). Per germline, CDR1 MDHEN and CDR2 SYDVKM. With 2 bases removed from V and 9 bases from J, the gap between germline ends came to 13 bases. The CDR3 covers 14 residues. The CDR3 nucleotides are TGTGCCAGCAGTTTAGTGAGGGGAGTCAGGGAGCTGTTTTTT. This gives the protein CASSLVRGVRELFF. The whole variable domain, remainder taken from reference TRBV28 and TRBJ2-2, is DVKVTQSSRYLVKRTGEKVFLECVQDMDHENMFWYRQDPGLGLRLIYFSYDVKMKEKGDIPEGYSVSREKKERFSLILESASTNQTSMYLCASSLVRGVRELFFGEGSRLTVL.